This T cell receptor (beta chain) was recorded in a study of Graves' ophthalmopathy and Graves' hyperthyroidism (dated by TCRdb to 2017 to 2018). Broadly, across the study: A patient counted as having stable hyperthyroidism if there was no progression to ophthalmopathy within 18 months of follow-up. An independent validation cohort comprised under 20 hyperthyroidism patients and 15 to 17 patients who later progressed from hyperthyroidism to ophthalmopathy. In more than five hyperthyroidism patients, the T-cell repertoires found in thyroid tissue were compared with those found in blood. A discovery set of 95 to 100 patients (about 45 ophthalmopathy, 57 stable hyperthyroidism) was enrolled to explore V-J signatures distinguishing ophthalmopathy from hyperthyroidism. In total, 135 blood samples were TCR-sequenced: 40 to 45 ophthalmopathy, roughly 80 hyperthyroidism and 17 hyperthyroidism-to-ophthalmopathy patients. Once sampling was done, hyperthyroidism patients were given methimazole at a starting dose of 30 mg daily, while ophthalmopathy patients were given high-dose intravenous methylprednisolone. TCR beta repertoire signatures were used to distinguish Graves' ophthalmopathy from Graves' hyperthyroidism and to predict progression to ophthalmopathy. Broader findings and caveats from the paper: In validation, the model predicted ophthalmopathy progression with less than 71% sensitivity and 72% to 80% specificity; approximately 12 predicted patients were CT-confirmed with GO in a median of around 6 months. Most expanded thyroid clonotypes with frequency above 0.001 were also detected in blood, suggesting blood repertoires may reflect the thyroid immune response. No statistical method was used to set the sample size in advance, and the investigators knew which group each participant was assigned to. The 13-signature model separated ophthalmopathy from stable hyperthyroidism with about 86% sensitivity and approximately 83% specificity in cross-validation, and 80%/75% in the test set.

TCR beta CDR3 regions were amplified from RNA transcripts for repertoire sequencing. HTBI primers and the Qiagen OneStep RT-PCR kit were used in a first-round RT-PCR, which was followed by a second-round multiplex PCR, size selection and purification. Sequencing of the libraries was carried out on an Illumina HiSeq2000 in paired-end mode with 100 bp reads. Processing in the source paper ran as follows. SOAPnuke was used to process the reads, removing any read that contained adapters or uncalled bases, had a mean Phred below 15, or lacked an exact match to the constant primer or identifier. COPE v1.2.5 was used to merge high-quality paired reads. Unique nucleotide sequences were defined as clonotypes and aligned to IMGT TRB V, D and J references using MiTCR v1.1. The analysis was limited to V-J combinations with a frequency above 0.0001, which together covered roughly 99% of the repertoires. For each V-J combination, a TCR clonal expansion and chaos score was defined as the ratio of F50 clonal expansion to chaos observed in the TCRdist matrix. Welch's t-statistics and random forest were used to narrow the features down to approximately twelve V-J combinations, which were then fed into a naive Bayes classifier. The Morisita-Horn index was used to measure how similar the thyroid and blood repertoires were. In-frame beta chains were kept once TCRdb had trimmed the public reads at Q25 with fastp and called clones with MiXCR. Merged by CDR3 protein, the rows form single entries marked with the most common genes and DNA. Here the V and J calls rest on TCRdb's processing, not on the authors' analysis. In all, the sample holds some 1.1 million distinct CDR3 sequences, and 35% to 40% of those were seen once. The top ten clonotypes cover 11% of the sample.

In the case of this clonotype: The specificity of this receptor is unknown. No base qualities exist here, and no much larger clone lies one base off it.

Hyperthyroidism patients were newly diagnosed, with disease duration under 2 months, and aged 18 to 65 years. Patients with other autoimmune diseases, uncontrolled infections, pregnancy or lactation were excluded from the study. Diagnosis was based on clinical symptoms, serum thyroxine, TRAb, thyroid ultrasound and orbital computed tomography. Trizol reagent was used to extract the total RNA, and its quality was then checked on an Agilent 2100 Bioanalyzer. The CDR3, from cysteine to phenylalanine, totals 14 residues. The read is trimmed to its CDR3 DNA, 42 bases read in frame from base 1. V loses 1 base of germline sequence and J loses 7 bases, and the interval between the two ends is 13 bases. The germline V gene encodes CDR1 MGHRA and CDR2 YSYEKL.

The origin of this receptor is an adult man with Graves' hyperthyroidism. The V and J genes are TRBV4-1 and TRBJ1-2; the D gene is perhaps TRBD1, from 5 matching bases. Material: peripheral blood or thyroid tissue (not recorded which). The nucleotides are TGCGCCAGCAGCCAAGCGACGGGACGGAGTGGCTACACCTTC. It specifies CASSQATGRSGYTF.